Below are 28 T cell receptor beta chains sequenced from a single sample in a study of shared clonotypes between healthy human individuals. The table came from immunoSEQ multiplex PCR; TCRdb's copy has only in-frame clones and leaves some out. Here the sample spans over 800,000 clones, about 91% being singletons. Naive CD8 cells, CD45RO-negative and positively selected for CCR7, excluded terminally differentiated effector memory CD45RA+ cells. The sequencing sample was made of naive CD8+ T cells sorted from blood. These TCRs come from a man in his thirties or forties in good health.

The V gene is TRBV19, the J gene TRBJ1-5, with 11 positions matching TRBD1. The germline CDR1 and CDR2 sequences are LNHDA and SQIVND (reference sequence). Unmatched junction bases numbered 15, after V lost 7 bases and J lost 4 bases. This CDR3 is built from 18 residues. This chain's CDR3 is CASTNYGTGGPLNQPQHF. CDR3 bases: TGTGCCAGTACCAACTACGGGACAGGGGGTCCTTTAAATCAGCCCCAGCATTTT.

The chain couples TRBV27 to TRBJ2-3; no definite D call. CDR3 length: 11 amino acids. The germline V gene has CDR1 MNHEY and CDR2 SMNVEV (reference sequence). Trimming cost V 8 bases and J 1 base, with 4 bases left between them. The CDR3 DNA reads as TGTGCCAGCCTAGGCACAGATACGCAGTATTTT. It encodes CASLGTDTQYF.

This clone was seen once. The chain recombines TRBV5-1 with TRBJ1-3; D is ambiguous. The length of the CDR3 is 15 residues. Deletions cut 4 bases from V and 0 bases from J, with 11 bases between. Germline CDR1 is SGHRS and CDR2 is YFSETQ. In DNA form, the CDR3 reads TGCGCCAGCAGCACCGACTGGGGCTCTGGAAACACCATATATTTT. Translated: CASSTDWGSGNTIYF.

The count of this clone is one. The chain is built from TRBV4-1 and TRBJ1-3; D is unresolved. In germline, CDR1 is MGHRA, CDR2 YSYEKL. Trimming cost V 5 bases and J 0 bases, with 11 bases left between them. This CDR3 is 15 amino acids long. The CDR3 region has the DNA TGCGCCAGCAGCGAGAGACTGAACTCTGGAAACACCATATATTTT. Translation: CASSERLNSGNTIYF.

The genes are TRBV12-5 and TRBJ2-7, with D possibly matching TRBD1 (5 bases). The V end lost 3 bases, the J end lost 1 base, and 10 bases lay between the germline ends. This CDR3 comprises 14 residues. Per germline, CDR1 LGHNT and CDR2 FRNRAP. CDR3 region: CASGLGDPSYEQYF. CDR3 bases: TGTGCTAGTGGTTTAGGGGATCCGTCCTACGAGCAGTACTTC.

V and J are TRBV5-1 and TRBJ2-5, with D possibly matching TRBD1 (5 bases). V was cut by 5 bases and J by 5 bases, with 16 bases left in between. The CDR3 loop spans 14 amino acids. Germline CDR1 reads SGHRS; CDR2 reads YFSETQ. The CDR3 spells CASRGQGGGETQYF. In DNA form, the CDR3 reads TGCGCCAGCAGAGGGCAGGGCGGTGGGGAGACCCAGTACTTC. The full variable domain, with the rest looked up from reference TRBV5-1 and TRBJ2-5, is KAGVTQTPRYLIKTRGQQVTLSCSPISGHRSVSWYQQTPGQGLQFLFEYFSETQRNKGNFPGRFSGRQFSNSRSEMNVSTLELGDSALYLCASRGQGGGETQYFGPGTRLLVL.

This clone has more than one count but fewer than ten. This chain uses TRBV7-2 with TRBJ2-3; no definite D call. Germline CDR1 reads SGHTA; CDR2 reads FQGNSA. The V gene lost 5 bases and the J gene lost 4 bases, with 7 bases spanning the gap. CDR3 length: 12 amino acids. CDR3: CASSRWPDTQYF. The CDR3, as DNA: TGTGCCAGCAGCCGATGGCCAGATACGCAGTATTTT.

The chain couples TRBV25-1 to TRBJ2-1, with D perhaps matching TRBD1 (5 bases). Trimming left V 1 base short and J 0 bases short, with 7 bases between. Germline CDR1 is MGHDK and CDR2 is SYGVNS. This CDR3 comprises 15 residues. The CDR3, as DNA: TGTGCCAGCAGTGAATCTAGGGGCTCCTACAATGAGCAGTTCTTC. Its translation: CASSESRGSYNEQFF.

The chain recombines TRBV19 with TRBJ2-7; TRBD2 aligns across 10 bases. The CDR3 extends over 15 amino acids. V gave up 5 bases and J gave up 0 bases; unmatched junction bases: 4. Germline-derived CDR1 and CDR2 are LNHDA and SQIVND (reference sequence). The CDR3 is CASSLAGVGSYEQYF. CDR3 nucleotide sequence: TGTGCCAGTAGTCTAGCGGGAGTCGGCTCCTACGAGCAGTACTTC.

The chain is built from TRBV27 and TRBJ2-1; no definite D call. The CDR3 loop spans 14 amino acids. With 8 bases removed from V and 5 bases from J, the gap between germline ends came to 16 bases. Per the germline V gene, CDR1 is MNHEY and CDR2 is SMNVEV (reference sequence). CDR3 residues: CASRTAGPHNEQFF. Written as DNA, the CDR3 is TGTGCCAGCCGAACAGCCGGGCCCCACAATGAGCAGTTCTTC.

Note on this clone: At the DNA level, this CDR3 is encoded by other sequences in the same sample as well. The chain employs TRBV9 and TRBJ2-1; 7 bases map to TRBD2. The CDR3 sequence is 12 residues long. Germline V lookup: CDR1 SGDLS, CDR2 YYNGEE. J gave up 10 bases and V 2 bases, and 3 bases lay outside the gene matches. CDR3 region: CASSVDSGEQFF. For the CDR3, the DNA is TGTGCCAGCAGCGTGGATAGCGGGGAGCAGTTCTTC.

Comment on this clone: The sample carries other DNA sequences with the same CDR3. This CDR3 reads CASSLGQSSYEQYF. The CDR3 DNA reads as TGTGCCAGCAGTTTAGGGCAGAGCTCCTACGAGCAGTACTTC. This chain uses TRBV28 with TRBJ2-7; no definite D call. The CDR3 runs to 14 residues. The germline CDR1 and CDR2 sequences are MDHEN and SYDVKM. Trimming stripped 2 bases from V and 0 bases from J, with 8 bases between.

J is TRBJ2-1 and V is TRBV9; a possible D gene is TRBD2 (6 bases). Trimming shortened V by 4 bases and J by 4 bases, and 15 bases separated the two germline ends. The length of the CDR3 is 15 residues. Germline values: CDR1 SGDLS, CDR2 YYNGEE. CDR3 loop: CASSSPPGGYNEQFF. As DNA, the CDR3 is TGTGCCAGCAGCTCTCCCCCTGGGGGGTACAATGAGCAGTTCTTC.

J is TRBJ2-7 and V is TRBV7-2; 11 nucleotides line up with TRBD2. Germline values: CDR1 SGHTA, CDR2 FQGNSA. The trim removed 2 bases at V and 1 base at J, leaving 10 bases unmatched. CDR3 length: 18 amino acids. CDR3 amino acids: CASSLRGLAETLSYEQYF. As DNA, the CDR3 is TGTGCCAGCAGCTTAAGGGGACTAGCGGAAACCTTATCCTACGAGCAGTACTTC.

This CDR3 reads CASSQHRAMSNQPQHF. The DNA of the CDR3 is TGTGCCAGCAGCCAACACAGGGCGATGAGCAATCAGCCCCAGCATTTT. The gene calls are TRBV4-2 and TRBJ1-5; possibly TRBD1 for D (6 bases). V shed 2 bases and J shed 1 base, with 12 bases lying between them. Germline V CDR1 and CDR2: LGHNA, YNFKEQ. The CDR3 is 16 residues long.

This clone was seen only once. CDR3 sequence (DNA): TGCGCCAGCAGCGGGACAGCACCCTACGAGCAGTACTTC. This gives the protein CASSGTAPYEQYF. The V gene is TRBV10-1, the J gene TRBJ2-7; TRBD1 matches 7 bases. After removal of 6 bases from V and 2 bases from J, the junction contained 4 bases not matched to a gene. CDR3 length equals 13 residues. Per germline, CDR1 WNHNN and CDR2 SYGVQD (reference sequence).

The chain couples TRBV14 to TRBJ2-1; TRBD2 aligns across 8 bases. Germline CDR1 SGHDN, CDR2 FVKESK. The CDR3 has 21 amino acids. The V gene end was trimmed by 5 bases and the J gene end by 4 bases; junction bases not matched to a gene: 25. In nucleotides, the CDR3 is TGTGCCAGCAGCAAAGGGTCCTTGAGCGGGAGTACGAATCCTCTATACAATGAGCAGTTCTTC. Translated: CASSKGSLSGSTNPLYNEQFF.

This sequence joins TRBV27 and TRBJ2-1, with 9 bases fitting TRBD2. CDR3 length: 15 amino acids. J lost 8 bases, V lost 4 bases, and 9 bases had no gene match. Germline assignment: CDR1 MNHEY and CDR2 SMNVEV (reference sequence). In DNA, the CDR3 is TGTGCCAGCAGTTCCTGGGGTAGCGGGAGTGATGAGCAGTTCTTC. The encoded protein is CASSSWGSGSDEQFF.

In its sample, this clone was seen once. The chain links TRBV7-8 to TRBJ1-1; possibly TRBD1 for D (6 bases). CDR1 and CDR2 from the germline V gene are SGHVS and FQNEAQ. Trimming took 5 bases from V and 3 from J, leaving 16 bases between them. The CDR3 is 15 residues long. CDR3 sequence: CASSARTVVDTEAFF. The CDR3 DNA follows: TGTGCCAGCAGCGCAAGGACAGTCGTTGACACTGAAGCTTTCTTT. Supplemented by reference TRBV7-8 and TRBJ1-1, the full variable domain reads GAGVSQSPRYKVAKRGQDVALRCDPISGHVSLFWYQQALGQGPEFLTYFQNEAQLDKSGLPSDRFFAERPEGSVSTLKIQRTQQEDSAVYLCASSARTVVDTEAFFGQGTRLTVV.

This clone is a singleton in its sample. The CDR3 loop is CASSSGLAGLRDEQFF. CDR3 sequence (DNA): TGTGCCAGCAGTTCCGGACTAGCGGGTCTCCGCGATGAGCAGTTCTTC. The V gene is TRBV27, the J gene TRBJ2-1; 11 bases align to TRBD2. CDR3 size: 16 residues. J gave up 8 bases and V 4 bases, and 10 bases lay outside the gene matches. Germline lookup yields CDR1 MNHEY and CDR2 SMNVEV (reference sequence).

This clone was detected a few times. This chain joins TRBV7-9 and TRBJ2-7; 7 nucleotides agree with TRBD2. Germline trimming cut 4 bases from V and 7 bases from J; bases unmatched to any gene: 7. Germline CDR1 reads SEHNR; CDR2 reads FQNEAQ (reference sequence). This CDR3 region has 13 residues. DNA for the CDR3: TGTGCCAGCAGCTCCCCGACTAGCCGGGAGCAGTACTTC. Translating gives CASSSPTSREQYF.

The chain carries TRBV7-9 and TRBJ1-5; D remains unclear. Trimming shortened V by 5 bases and J by 7 bases, and 9 bases separated the two germline ends. Germline V gives CDR1 SEHNR, CDR2 FQNEAQ (reference sequence). This CDR3 comprises 12 residues. This CDR3 is CASSGPWQPQHF. The CDR3 DNA reads as TGTGCCAGCAGCGGCCCATGGCAGCCCCAGCATTTT.

The chain is built from TRBV7-6 and TRBJ2-1, with D perhaps TRBD2 (6 bases). Germline V gives CDR1 SGHVS, CDR2 FNYEAQ. Between the trimmed V and J ends, which lost 5 bases and 2 bases, there was a span of 10 bases. The CDR3 consists of 14 residues. The chain's CDR3 is CASSAGSTYNEQFF. The CDR3 nucleotides are TGTGCCAGCAGCGCCGGGAGCACCTACAATGAGCAGTTCTTC.

This chain links TRBV27 with TRBJ2-7, with TRBD1 as a possible D gene (6 bases). V shed 5 bases and J shed 1 base, with 15 bases lying between them. Germline CDR1 MNHEY, CDR2 SMNVEV (reference sequence). This CDR3 has 15 residues. CDR3 sequence (DNA): TGTGCCAGCAGTCCAACAGGGCACCCTTCCTACGAGCAGTACTTC. Protein product: CASSPTGHPSYEQYF.

This chain joins TRBV27 and TRBJ2-5; D tentatively reads TRBD1 or TRBD2 (5 bases each). Per the germline V gene, CDR1 is MNHEY and CDR2 is SMNVEV (reference sequence). The CDR3 length is 15 residues. Trimming cost V 5 bases and J 6 bases, with 19 bases left between them. CDR3: CASSPLPGAPQTQYF. CDR3 sequence (DNA): TGTGCCAGCAGTCCATTACCCGGGGCGCCTCAGACCCAGTACTTC.

The chain couples TRBV15 to TRBJ2-7; D unresolved. The germline V and J ends were trimmed by 2 bases and 4 bases, with 9 bases remaining between them. The CDR3 contains 13 residues. CDR1 is LNHNV, CDR2 YYDKDF, per germline (reference sequence). This chain's CDR3 is CATSRSNTYEQYF. CDR3 DNA sequence: TGTGCCACCAGCAGATCGAATACGTACGAGCAGTACTTC.

The chain links TRBV9 to TRBJ2-7; tentative D call: TRBD2 (6 bases). Trimming left V 4 bases short and J 2 bases short, with 13 bases between. Germline assignment: CDR1 SGDLS and CDR2 YYNGEE. The CDR3 spans 14 residues. CDR3 sequence (DNA): TGTGCCAGCAGCCTAGGAGGGAGGACCTACGAGCAGTACTTC. Amino acid sequence: CASSLGGRTYEQYF.

The chain recombines TRBV11-2 with TRBJ2-3; 7 nucleotides agree with TRBD2. The CDR3 contains 16 residues. Germline values: CDR1 SGHAT, CDR2 FQNNGV. The V segment lost 2 bases and the J segment 1 base; nucleotides outside the gene matches: 6. CDR3 amino acids: CASSLPIRGGTDTQYF. In DNA, the CDR3 is TGTGCCAGCAGCTTACCTATACGGGGGGGCACAGATACGCAGTATTTT.